This is a list of T cell receptor beta chains from one sample in a study of T cell responses to AZD1222 COVID-19 vaccine. TCRdb's copy holds only in-frame clones and misses some; the assay was immunoSEQ multiplex PCR. The sample has about 150,000 clones, around 88% seen once; the top ten hold roughly 0.98%. This sample comprised peripheral blood, obtained 28 days after the second AZD1222 dose. The receptors originated from an adult who received the AZD1222 COVID-19 vaccine. Each CDR3 is given with its conserved first and last residue. Each record gives: V gene, clone size, J gene, D gene, CDR3 DNA, CDR3 protein. The D gene is left open where the match is weak. Not all rows give a size; the values are once, few, many and, for expanded clones, a class.

v_gene: TRBV4-3
abundance: .
j_gene: TRBJ1-4
d_gene: .
CDR3nt: TGCGCCAGCAGCCAGGGGGGAACCCGGATTGAAAAACTGTTTTTT
CDR3aa: CASSQGGTRIEKLFF

v_gene: TRBV5-4
abundance: .
j_gene: TRBJ1-2
d_gene: .
CDR3nt: TGTGCCAGCAGCTTGGAGATTGTAGGGGAGGGCTACACCTTC
CDR3aa: CASSLEIVGEGYTF

v_gene: TRBV19
abundance: .
j_gene: TRBJ2-7
d_gene: .
CDR3nt: TGTGCCAGTAGTAGGGCGGGGTCGGTGAGTAAGGAGCAGTACTTC
CDR3aa: CASSRAGSVSKEQYF

v_gene: TRBV27
abundance: .
j_gene: TRBJ1-1
d_gene: .
CDR3nt: TGTGCCAGCAGTCGGGGCGGGGTGGGGACCACTGAAGCTTTCTTT
CDR3aa: CASSRGGVGTTEAFF

v_gene: TRBV27
abundance: .
j_gene: TRBJ1-2
d_gene: .
CDR3nt: TGTGCCAGCAGTACAACATCCGGGACCCTCTACACCTTC
CDR3aa: CASSTTSGTLYTF

v_gene: TRBV6-5
abundance: .
j_gene: TRBJ2-7
d_gene: TRBD2
CDR3nt: TGTGCCAGCATGGGAGGGACCGAGCAGTACTTC
CDR3aa: CASMGGTEQYF

v_gene: TRBV21-1
abundance: .
j_gene: TRBJ1-5
d_gene: .
CDR3nt: TGTGCCAGCAGCACACTCCAGGGGGGGGCTATCAATCAGCCCCAGCATTTT
CDR3aa: CASSTLQGGAINQPQHF

v_gene: TRBV5-1
abundance: .
j_gene: TRBJ2-2
d_gene: TRBD2
CDR3nt: TGCGCCAGCAGCTTTATTGCGGGGGAGGCCGGGGAGCTGTTTTTT
CDR3aa: CASSFIAGEAGELFF

v_gene: TRBV7-8
abundance: .
j_gene: TRBJ2-2
d_gene: TRBD2
CDR3nt: TGTGCCAGCAGCCCCCTGTTTGGGGGGGACACCGGGGAGCTGTTTTTT
CDR3aa: CASSPLFGGDTGELFF

v_gene: TRBV19
abundance: .
j_gene: TRBJ1-4
d_gene: .
CDR3nt: TGTGCCAGTAGTTCCTCCGGACTTTCGGTGGAAAAACTGTTTTTT
CDR3aa: CASSSSGLSVEKLFF

v_gene: TRBV7-8
abundance: .
j_gene: TRBJ1-4
d_gene: .
CDR3nt: TGTGCCAGCAGCCCCCAGCACAGGGAAAAACTGTTTTTT
CDR3aa: CASSPQHREKLFF

v_gene: TRBV7-2
abundance: .
j_gene: TRBJ1-6
d_gene: .
CDR3nt: TGTGCCAGCAGCTTAGGAGGGGCAGACTCCTATAATTCACCCCTCCACTTT
CDR3aa: CASSLGGADSYNSPLHF

v_gene: TRBV5-1
abundance: .
j_gene: TRBJ2-7
d_gene: TRBD1
CDR3nt: TGCGCCAGCAGCGCCGGGACAGGGGACTCCTACGAGCAGTACTTC
CDR3aa: CASSAGTGDSYEQYF

v_gene: TRBV5-1
abundance: .
j_gene: TRBJ2-7
d_gene: .
CDR3nt: TGCGCCAGCAGCCGGTGGGACGGACACGAGCAGTACTTC
CDR3aa: CASSRWDGHEQYF

v_gene: TRBV6-2/TRBV6-3
abundance: .
j_gene: TRBJ2-7
d_gene: TRBD2
CDR3nt: TGTGCCAGCAGTTGGAGCGGGGGAATCTACGAGCAGTACTTC
CDR3aa: CASSWSGGIYEQYF

v_gene: TRBV2
abundance: .
j_gene: TRBJ1-5
d_gene: TRBD1
CDR3nt: TGTGCCAGCGGACAGGAGCATAGCAATCAGCCCCAGCATTTT
CDR3aa: CASGQEHSNQPQHF

v_gene: TRBV3-1/TRBV3-2
abundance: .
j_gene: TRBJ1-1
d_gene: .
CDR3nt: TGTGCCAGCAGCCAACGAAGGGCCACTGAAGCTTTCTTT
CDR3aa: CASSQRRATEAFF

v_gene: TRBV6-4
abundance: .
j_gene: TRBJ1-2
d_gene: TRBD1
CDR3nt: TGTGCCAGCAGTGACGGGACAGGTTTATATGGCTACACCTTC
CDR3aa: CASSDGTGLYGYTF

v_gene: TRBV19
abundance: .
j_gene: TRBJ2-1
d_gene: .
CDR3nt: TGTGCCAGTAGGGTCAGGGGATACAATGAGCAGTTCTTC
CDR3aa: CASRVRGYNEQFF

v_gene: TRBV5-6
abundance: .
j_gene: TRBJ1-2
d_gene: .
CDR3nt: TGTGCCAGCAGCTTGCGTCAAAGCTATGGCTACACCTTC
CDR3aa: CASSLRQSYGYTF

v_gene: TRBV7-2
abundance: .
j_gene: TRBJ1-2
d_gene: .
CDR3nt: TGTGCCAGCAGCTTAGCGGGATCCTCGACCGCCTATGGCTACACCTTC
CDR3aa: CASSLAGSSTAYGYTF

v_gene: TRBV5-6
abundance: .
j_gene: TRBJ2-1
d_gene: TRBD1
CDR3nt: TGTGCCAGCAGCTGGGGACAGGATCAGTTCTTC
CDR3aa: CASSWGQDQFF

v_gene: TRBV3-1/TRBV3-2
abundance: .
j_gene: TRBJ2-3
d_gene: .
CDR3nt: TGTGCCAGCAGCCTTAGCACAGATACGCAGTATTTT
CDR3aa: CASSLSTDTQYF

v_gene: TRBV29-1
abundance: .
j_gene: TRBJ1-2
d_gene: .
CDR3nt: TGCAGCGCTGAACCGACCGTACGCTACACCTTC
CDR3aa: CSAEPTVRYTF

v_gene: TRBV5-6
abundance: .
j_gene: TRBJ1-1
d_gene: .
CDR3nt: TGTGCCAGCAGCCCGGGAACAGGGCTAGGCACTGAAGCTTTCTTT
CDR3aa: CASSPGTGLGTEAFF

v_gene: TRBV7-9
abundance: many
j_gene: TRBJ2-7
d_gene: .
CDR3nt: TGTGCCAGCAGCTTGATCGGACAGACGACCTACGAGCAGTACTTC
CDR3aa: CASSLIGQTTYEQYF

v_gene: TRBV27
abundance: .
j_gene: TRBJ2-7
d_gene: TRBD1
CDR3nt: TGTGCCAGCAGCGCTGGGGGGACAGGGTTGGAGGAGCAGTACTTC
CDR3aa: CASSAGGTGLEEQYF

v_gene: TRBV5-1
abundance: .
j_gene: TRBJ2-1
d_gene: TRBD2
CDR3nt: TGCGCCAGCAAGGGAGGGGACCCTGGATTTAACAATGAGCAGTTCTTC
CDR3aa: CASKGGDPGFNNEQFF

v_gene: TRBV27
abundance: .
j_gene: TRBJ2-5
d_gene: TRBD1
CDR3nt: TGTGCCAGCAAAATTACAGGGGGCCAAGAGACCCAGTACTTC
CDR3aa: CASKITGGQETQYF

v_gene: TRBV18
abundance: few
j_gene: TRBJ1-2
d_gene: TRBD1
CDR3nt: TGTGCCAGCTCGCCGGGACAGTACTATGGCTACACCTTC
CDR3aa: CASSPGQYYGYTF

v_gene: TRBV4-1
abundance: .
j_gene: TRBJ1-2
d_gene: .
CDR3nt: TGCGCCAGCAGCCAAGATGACGGCCACTATGGCTACACCTTC
CDR3aa: CASSQDDGHYGYTF

v_gene: TRBV7-2
abundance: .
j_gene: TRBJ1-1
d_gene: TRBD1
CDR3nt: TGTGCCAGCAGCCCTCAGGGGGCCGACCGTGAAGCTTTCTTT
CDR3aa: CASSPQGADREAFF

v_gene: TRBV5-1
abundance: .
j_gene: TRBJ1-2
d_gene: .
CDR3nt: TGCGCCAGCAGCCCCGACAGGAACTATGGCTACACCTTC
CDR3aa: CASSPDRNYGYTF

v_gene: TRBV2
abundance: few
j_gene: TRBJ2-3
d_gene: TRBD2
CDR3nt: TGTGCCAGCACAGGACTAGCGGTTTCCCGGACAGATACGCAGTATTTT
CDR3aa: CASTGLAVSRTDTQYF

v_gene: TRBV4-2
abundance: .
j_gene: TRBJ2-7
d_gene: .
CDR3nt: TGTGCCAGCAGCCAAGGGCAAGGCCGGGGCTCCTACGAGCAGTACTTC
CDR3aa: CASSQGQGRGSYEQYF

v_gene: TRBV18
abundance: few
j_gene: TRBJ1-2
d_gene: .
CDR3nt: TGTGCCAGCTCACTCAATGCTCCCAGACTGAGAGGCTACACCTTC
CDR3aa: CASSLNAPRLRGYTF

v_gene: TRBV14
abundance: .
j_gene: TRBJ1-1
d_gene: .
CDR3nt: TGTGCCAGCAGCCTGGGAAGATGGATCACTGAAGCTTTCTTT
CDR3aa: CASSLGRWITEAFF

v_gene: TRBV5-4
abundance: .
j_gene: TRBJ2-5
d_gene: .
CDR3nt: TGTGCCAGCAGCCAGATATCGGGGGAGACCCAGTACTTC
CDR3aa: CASSQISGETQYF

v_gene: TRBV3-1/TRBV3-2
abundance: .
j_gene: TRBJ2-7
d_gene: .
CDR3nt: TGTGCCAGCAGCCAAAGGGACCCGCGGAGAAATACCTACGAGCAGTACTTC
CDR3aa: CASSQRDPRRNTYEQYF

v_gene: TRBV18
abundance: few
j_gene: TRBJ1-1
d_gene: .
CDR3nt: TGTGCCAGCTCACGGTCCGGGACCGTCATGAACACTGAAGCTTTCTTT
CDR3aa: CASSRSGTVMNTEAFF

v_gene: TRBV6-1
abundance: .
j_gene: TRBJ1-2
d_gene: .
CDR3nt: TGTGCCAGCAGTGAGCCCGGGGGGAGGGGCTACACCTTC
CDR3aa: CASSEPGGRGYTF

v_gene: TRBV19
abundance: .
j_gene: TRBJ1-3
d_gene: .
CDR3nt: TGTGCCAGTAGTCCATGGCAGGGCTCTGGAAACACCATATATTTT
CDR3aa: CASSPWQGSGNTIYF

v_gene: TRBV7-2
abundance: .
j_gene: TRBJ2-7
d_gene: .
CDR3nt: TGTGCCAGCAGCTTAGTCAGTGGGGCTAGCGACGAGCAGTACTTC
CDR3aa: CASSLVSGASDEQYF

v_gene: TRBV3-1/TRBV3-2
abundance: .
j_gene: TRBJ1-6
d_gene: TRBD1
CDR3nt: TGTGCCAGCAGCCTCAGACAGGGATCACCCCTCCACTTT
CDR3aa: CASSLRQGSPLHF

v_gene: TRBV4-3
abundance: .
j_gene: TRBJ2-3
d_gene: TRBD2
CDR3nt: TGCGCCAGCAGCCAAGATGCTAGCGGGGGGTGGAGGGATACGCAGTATTTT
CDR3aa: CASSQDASGGWRDTQYF

v_gene: TRBV4-1
abundance: .
j_gene: TRBJ1-5
d_gene: TRBD1
CDR3nt: TGCGCCAGCAGCCAGAACGACAGGGACCGCCAGCCCCAGCATTTT
CDR3aa: CASSQNDRDRQPQHF

v_gene: TRBV5-1
abundance: .
j_gene: TRBJ1-1
d_gene: .
CDR3nt: TGCGCCAGCAGCGACCCCCCCGGTACCCACAACACTGAAGCTTTCTTT
CDR3aa: CASSDPPGTHNTEAFF

v_gene: TRBV29-1
abundance: .
j_gene: TRBJ2-3
d_gene: .
CDR3nt: TGCAGCGCGACGCCCGAGGGTACGCAGTATTTT
CDR3aa: CSATPEGTQYF

v_gene: TRBV27
abundance: few
j_gene: TRBJ1-2
d_gene: .
CDR3nt: TGTGCCAGCAGTTTGGCAGGGGACTATGGCTACACCTTC
CDR3aa: CASSLAGDYGYTF

v_gene: TRBV2
abundance: .
j_gene: TRBJ1-1
d_gene: .
CDR3nt: TGTGCCAGCATCAGGGCCACTGAAGCTTTCTTT
CDR3aa: CASIRATEAFF

v_gene: TRBV6-5
abundance: .
j_gene: TRBJ1-2
d_gene: .
CDR3nt: TGTGCCAGCAGTTACCCCCGAGGGGGCTACACCTTC
CDR3aa: CASSYPRGGYTF

v_gene: TRBV6-5
abundance: .
j_gene: TRBJ1-2
d_gene: .
CDR3nt: TGTGCCAGCCGGGGCCAAATCGGATATGGCTACACCTTC
CDR3aa: CASRGQIGYGYTF

v_gene: TRBV2
abundance: .
j_gene: TRBJ1-2
d_gene: .
CDR3nt: TGTGCCAGCACGACGGGGAACTATGGCTACACCTTC
CDR3aa: CASTTGNYGYTF

v_gene: TRBV5-1
abundance: .
j_gene: TRBJ1-1
d_gene: .
CDR3nt: TGCGCCAGCCACCCGACACTAGGGACTATGAACACTGAAGCTTTCTTT
CDR3aa: CASHPTLGTMNTEAFF

v_gene: TRBV11-2
abundance: .
j_gene: TRBJ1-3
d_gene: TRBD1
CDR3nt: TGTGCCAGCAGCTTAGAGACAGGGGCCCGGGCCACCATATATTTT
CDR3aa: CASSLETGARATIYF

v_gene: TRBV5-1
abundance: .
j_gene: TRBJ2-5
d_gene: .
CDR3nt: TGCGCCAGCAGCTACGGACAGCCCCAAGAGACCCAGTACTTC
CDR3aa: CASSYGQPQETQYF

v_gene: TRBV30
abundance: .
j_gene: TRBJ1-2
d_gene: .
CDR3nt: TGTGCCTATTCGGGCTATGGCTACACCTTC
CDR3aa: CAYSGYGYTF

v_gene: TRBV5-4
abundance: .
j_gene: TRBJ1-1
d_gene: .
CDR3nt: TGTGCCAGCAGCTCGGGACATGTGGAAGCTTTCTTT
CDR3aa: CASSSGHVEAFF

v_gene: TRBV6-2/TRBV6-3
abundance: once
j_gene: TRBJ1-2
d_gene: .
CDR3nt: TGTGCCAGCAGTCGGCAGGTCGGATCTAGCTACACCTTC
CDR3aa: CASSRQVGSSYTF

v_gene: TRBV27
abundance: .
j_gene: TRBJ1-6
d_gene: .
CDR3nt: TGTGCCAGCAGTTCTCTAGCAAATTCACCCCTCCACTTT
CDR3aa: CASSSLANSPLHF